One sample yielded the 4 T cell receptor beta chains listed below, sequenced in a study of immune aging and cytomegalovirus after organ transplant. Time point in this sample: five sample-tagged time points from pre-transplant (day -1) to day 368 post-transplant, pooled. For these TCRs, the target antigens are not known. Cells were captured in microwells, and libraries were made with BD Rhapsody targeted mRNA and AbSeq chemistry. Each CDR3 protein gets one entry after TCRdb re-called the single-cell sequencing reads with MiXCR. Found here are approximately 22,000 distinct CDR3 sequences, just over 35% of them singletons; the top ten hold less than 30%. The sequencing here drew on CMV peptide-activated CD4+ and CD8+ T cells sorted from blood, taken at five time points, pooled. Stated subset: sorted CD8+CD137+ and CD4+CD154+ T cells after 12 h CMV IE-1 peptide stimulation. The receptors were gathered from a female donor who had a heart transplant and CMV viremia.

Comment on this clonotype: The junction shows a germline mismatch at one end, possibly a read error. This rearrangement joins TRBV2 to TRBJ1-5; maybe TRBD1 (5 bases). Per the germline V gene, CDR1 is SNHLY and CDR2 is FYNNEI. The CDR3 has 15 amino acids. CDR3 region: CACSQDKLSNQPQHF. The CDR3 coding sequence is TGTGCCTGCAGTCAGGACAAGCTTAGCAATCAGCCCCAGCATTTT.

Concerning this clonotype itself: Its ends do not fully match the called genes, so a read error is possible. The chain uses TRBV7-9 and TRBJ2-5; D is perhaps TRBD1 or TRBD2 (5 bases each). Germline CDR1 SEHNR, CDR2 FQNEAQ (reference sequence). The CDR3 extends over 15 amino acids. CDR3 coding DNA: TGCGTCGGCAGCCCACGGGGCGATTACCAAGAGACCCAGTACTTC. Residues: CVGSPRGDYQETQYF.

The CDR3 protein is CASSGGGGVQETQYF. CDR3 DNA: TGTGCCAGCAGCGGGGGAGGGGGGGTACAAGAGACCCAGTACTTC. V usage is TRBV11-3 and J usage is TRBJ2-5; a weak D match, TRBD2 (7 bases). V shed 5 bases and J shed 2 bases, with 15 bases lying between them. This CDR3 comprises 15 residues. CDR1 is SGHNT and CDR2 is YENEEA in the germline V gene. Full variable domain (rest looked up from reference TRBV11-3 and TRBJ2-5): EAGVVQSPRYKIIEKKQPVAFWCNPISGHNTLYWYLQNLGQGPELLIRYENEEAVDDSQLPKDRFSAERLKGVDSTLKIQPAELGDSAVYLCASSGGGGVQETQYFGPGTRLLVL.

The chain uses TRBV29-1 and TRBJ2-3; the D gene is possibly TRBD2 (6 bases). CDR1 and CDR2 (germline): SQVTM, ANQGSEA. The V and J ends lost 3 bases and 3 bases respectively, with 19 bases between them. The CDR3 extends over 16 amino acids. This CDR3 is CSVEGGEIRMTDTQYF. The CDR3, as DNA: TGCAGCGTTGAGGGCGGGGAAATCAGAATGACAGATACGCAGTATTTT.